Listed below are T cell receptor beta chains from one sample, sequenced in a study of T cell responses to AZD1222 COVID-19 vaccine. Data came from immunoSEQ multiplex PCR; TCRdb stores just in-frame clones and leaves some out. Of about 130,000 clones in the sample, 92% were seen once. Sequenced here: peripheral blood, sampled 28 days after the second AZD1222 dose. The source is an adult who received the AZD1222 COVID-19 vaccine. Each CDR3 is given with its conserved first and last residue. The D gene is left open where the match is weak. Only some rows state a clone size, as once, few, many or a class for expanded clones.

j_call clone_size v_call d_call cdr3_aa cdr3_nt
TRBJ2-1 . TRBV5-1 . CASSLGSWDEQFF TGCGCCAGCAGCTTGGGTAGCTGGGATGAGCAGTTCTTC
TRBJ1-6 . TRBV21-1 . CATQSEDSPLHF TGTGCCACGCAGAGTGAGGATTCACCCCTCCACTTT
TRBJ2-7 few TRBV25-1 . CASSEFETGQTYEQYF TGTGCCAGCAGTGAATTCGAAACGGGCCAAACCTACGAGCAGTACTTC
TRBJ1-6 few TRBV7-2 . CASSPGQYNSPLHF TGTGCCAGCAGCCCCGGACAGTATAATTCACCCCTCCACTTT
TRBJ1-1 . TRBV19 TRBD1 CATVTGVSEAFF TGTGCCACCGTAACAGGGGTCTCTGAAGCTTTCTTT
TRBJ1-2 . TRBV18 . CASSPGAEPYGYTF TGTGCCAGCTCACCAGGGGCGGAACCCTATGGCTACACCTTC
TRBJ2-3 . TRBV15 TRBD2 CATRSGSTDTQYF TGTGCCACGAGGAGCGGGAGTACAGATACGCAGTATTTT
TRBJ2-7 . TRBV2 TRBD2 CASLQGGRNDEQYF TGTGCCAGCCTGCAAGGCGGGAGGAACGACGAGCAGTACTTC
TRBJ1-2 . TRBV29-1 . CSVEDPGFPLYGYTF TGCAGCGTTGAAGACCCCGGCTTCCCCCTCTATGGCTACACCTTC
TRBJ2-3 . TRBV2 . CASRGLSDTQYF TGTGCCAGCAGGGGCCTCAGTGATACGCAGTATTTT
TRBJ2-7 . TRBV10-3 TRBD1 CAISGRGQGNEQYF TGTGCCATCAGTGGAAGGGGACAGGGTAACGAGCAGTACTTC
TRBJ2-2 . TRBV9 TRBD2 CASSVEAGVNTGELFF TGTGCCAGCAGCGTAGAGGCGGGAGTGAACACCGGGGAGCTGTTTTTT
TRBJ2-3 . TRBV3-1/TRBV3-2 TRBD2 CASNQLAGATDTQYF TGTGCCAGCAACCAACTAGCGGGGGCCACAGATACGCAGTATTTT
TRBJ2-7 . TRBV6-1 . CASSELRVYEQYF TGTGCCAGCAGTGAACTCAGGGTCTACGAGCAGTACTTC
TRBJ1-2 . TRBV3-1/TRBV3-2 . CASSQVSRGGRNYGYTF TGTGCCAGCAGCCAAGTGAGTAGGGGAGGCCGTAACTATGGCTACACCTTC
TRBJ2-3 . TRBV3-1/TRBV3-2 TRBD2 CASSPTSGRASGTDTQYF TGTGCCAGCAGCCCTACTAGCGGGAGGGCCAGTGGCACAGATACGCAGTATTTT
TRBJ1-2 . TRBV10-3 TRBD1 CAISADRDYGYTF TGTGCCATCAGTGCAGACAGGGACTATGGCTACACCTTC